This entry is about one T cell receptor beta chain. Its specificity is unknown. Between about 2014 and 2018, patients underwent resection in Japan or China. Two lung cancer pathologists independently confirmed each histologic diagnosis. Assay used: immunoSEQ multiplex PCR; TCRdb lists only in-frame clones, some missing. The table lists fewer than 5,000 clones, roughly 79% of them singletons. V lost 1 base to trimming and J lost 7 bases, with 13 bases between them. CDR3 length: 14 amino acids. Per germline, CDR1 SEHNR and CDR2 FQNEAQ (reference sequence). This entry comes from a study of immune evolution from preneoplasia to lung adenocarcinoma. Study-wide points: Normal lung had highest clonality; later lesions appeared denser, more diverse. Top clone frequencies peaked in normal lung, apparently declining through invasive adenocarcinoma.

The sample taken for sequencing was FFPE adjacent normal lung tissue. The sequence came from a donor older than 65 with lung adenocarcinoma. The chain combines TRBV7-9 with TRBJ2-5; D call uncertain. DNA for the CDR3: TGTGCCAGCAGCTTAGTTGGGTTAAAAGGGACCCAGTACTTC. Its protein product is CASSLVGLKGTQYF.